The rows below give T cell receptor beta chains drawn from one sample of a study of shared clonotypes between healthy human individuals. The protocol was immunoSEQ multiplex PCR, while the TCRdb copy is restricted to in-frame clones and leaves out a portion. The sample yields a few million clones, approximately 92% seen once. Source material: naive CD4+ T cells sorted from blood. The receptors stem from a man aged 18 to 29 in good health. Both conserved end residues are trimmed from each CDR3. The order of the fields is V gene, J gene, CDR3 protein.

TRBV14,TRBJ1-2,ASSQEGWEGDYGYT
TRBV6-5,TRBJ2-3,ASSPTTDTQY
TRBV30,TRBJ2-5,AWIGLREGTQY
TRBV10-1,TRBJ2-2,ASSQGGGTGELF
TRBV7-9,TRBJ2-3,ASSDRLPLWTQY
TRBV7-9,TRBJ2-3,ASSLGLATDTQY
TRBV19,TRBJ2-1,ASSIVGLAGVGNEQF
TRBV4-2,TRBJ2-7,ASSQGGSYEQY
TRBV18,TRBJ1-1,ASSPLGTSTEAF
TRBV6-4,TRBJ2-2,ASRTGGSSGELF
TRBV7-9,TRBJ2-1,ASSLISGTGGSEQF
TRBV18,TRBJ1-2,ASSTGEGYGYT
TRBV30,TRBJ2-7,AWINAYEQY
TRBV27,TRBJ2-7,ASSLSLAGVSYEQY
TRBV5-4,TRBJ2-1,ASSPGTNGDNEQF
TRBV6-6,TRBJ2-6,ASSLGVSGANVLT
TRBV28,TRBJ1-6,ASSLRNNSPLH
TRBV6-5,TRBJ2-7,ASSYGGTSSYEQY
TRBV5-5,TRBJ2-3,ASSGGLAPDTQY
TRBV7-2,TRBJ1-2,ASSLGGQNGYT
TRBV21-1,TRBJ1-5,ASSKGRRQDKYQPQH
TRBV5-4,TRBJ2-3,ASSLPGDFTDTQY
TRBV7-6,TRBJ2-1,ASSYGTPYNEQF
TRBV27,TRBJ2-5,ASSYGTEQETQY
TRBV30,TRBJ2-3,ASDRAENTQY
TRBV5-6,TRBJ1-6,ASSVRDRSSSPLH
TRBV7-3,TRBJ1-6,ASSEGYNSPLH
TRBV5-5,TRBJ2-2,ASIQASGNTGELF
TRBV14,TRBJ2-1,ASSPRLAGPYNEQF
TRBV6-4,TRBJ2-7,ASSWRAVTYEQY
TRBV19,TRBJ1-2,ASSFGQSANYGYT
TRBV28,TRBJ1-1,ASSSAGTGLEAF
TRBV6-1,TRBJ2-1,ASSEWGGWYNEQF
TRBV2,TRBJ1-1,ATGGRGEAF
TRBV5-1,TRBJ1-1,ASSVRPGGQSGTEAF
TRBV19,TRBJ2-7,ASSPRGQGGTSLTYEQY
TRBV7-2,TRBJ2-7,ASSSRISYEQY